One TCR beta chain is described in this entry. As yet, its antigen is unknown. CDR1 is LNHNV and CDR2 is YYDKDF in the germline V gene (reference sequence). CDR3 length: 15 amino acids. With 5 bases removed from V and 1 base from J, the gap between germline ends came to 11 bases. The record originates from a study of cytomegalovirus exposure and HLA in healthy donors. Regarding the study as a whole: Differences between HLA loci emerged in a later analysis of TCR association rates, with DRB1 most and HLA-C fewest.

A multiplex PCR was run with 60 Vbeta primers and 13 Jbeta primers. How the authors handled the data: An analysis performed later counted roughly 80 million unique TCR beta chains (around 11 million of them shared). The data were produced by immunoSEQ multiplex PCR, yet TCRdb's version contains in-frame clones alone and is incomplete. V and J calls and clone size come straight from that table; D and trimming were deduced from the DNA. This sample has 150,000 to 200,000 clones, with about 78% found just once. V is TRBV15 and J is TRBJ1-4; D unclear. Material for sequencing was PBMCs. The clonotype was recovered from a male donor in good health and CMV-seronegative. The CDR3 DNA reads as TGTGCCACCAGCTTACACAGATTAACTAATGAAAAACTGTTTTTT. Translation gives CATSLHRLTNEKLFF.